This TCR beta chain was sequenced during a study of STAT5B mutations in CD4+ large granular lymphocyte leukemia. The CDR3 totals 13 residues. V lost 0 bases, J lost 6 bases, and 9 bases lay in between. From germline, CDR1 is SGHNT and CDR2 YYREEE (reference sequence). Study-level points and caveats: Patient CD4-sorted repertoires looked more clonal than healthy CD4+ repertoires, even without putative leukemic clones. Top patient clones used TRBV06 genes more often: 8/27 versus 2/35 in controls. Higher CD4+ than CD8+ T-LGLL clonality might reflect small sample size.

In the case of this clone: Its antigen is not identified.

Sequencing was at survey level. Assay: immunoSEQ multiplex PCR; the TCRdb copy retains only in-frame clones and omits some. The sample shows under 40,000 clones, approximately 79% of them seen only once. This clonotype originated in a human donor in good health. The rearrangement joins TRBV5-4 to TRBJ1-2, with D possibly being TRBD1 (5 bases). Sequences were obtained from CD4+ T cells from blood buffy coats. CDR3 in DNA: TGTGCCAGCAGCTTGGGGGGGACTGATGGCTACACCTTC. Protein sequence: CASSLGGTDGYTF.